Each of the 20 T cell receptor beta chains below was sequenced from the same sample in a study of Graves' ophthalmopathy and Graves' hyperthyroidism listed by TCRdb under 2018. These reads were obtained on an Illumina HiSeq 2000. For repertoire sequencing, TCR beta CDR3 regions were amplified from RNA transcripts. The first round of RT-PCR was done with HTBI primers and the Qiagen OneStep RT-PCR kit, and was followed by a second round of multiplex PCR, then size selection and purification. TCRdb redid the processing of the public reads, applying fastp at Q25 and MiXCR, and retained in-frame beta chains. Identical CDR3 proteins give one entry, which carries the most common genes and DNA. For this sample the table gives hundreds of thousands of distinct CDR3 sequences, of which 20% to 25% were detected only once. More than 5.5% of the sample comes from the top ten. The sample comprised peripheral blood. Receptor source: a woman between 18 and 30 years old with stable Graves' hyperthyroidism. Some clones in this sample may be carry-over from other donors' samples. Donor details come from another sample of the same person, matched by shared clones.

This clonotype was seen at least ten times. The chain is built from TRBV5-1 and TRBJ2-7; D unclear. CDR1 is SGHRS and CDR2 is YFSETQ in the germline V gene. Trimming pared 4 bases from V and 0 bases from J, leaving 11 bases between. The CDR3 is 14 residues long. The CDR3 nucleotides are TGCGCCAGCAGCAAAGCATACAGCTCCTACGAGCAGTACTTC. This encodes CASSKAYSSYEQYF.

This clonotype has only a few counts. J is TRBJ1-5 and V is TRBV4-2; 7 nucleotides agree with TRBD1. CDR3 length: 16 residues. Germline trimming cut 0 bases from V and 2 bases from J; bases unmatched to any gene: 4. Germline CDR1 LGHNA, CDR2 YNFKEQ. This chain's CDR3 is CASSQDRGTGNQPQHF. Here the CDR3 DNA reads TGTGCCAGCAGCCAAGACCGGGGGACAGGCAATCAGCCCCAGCATTTT.

This clonotype was counted ten times or more. CDR3: CASSQDASRQGNSPLHF. CDR3 nucleotide sequence: TGTGCCAGCAGCCAAGATGCTTCCCGACAGGGTAATTCACCCCTCCACTTT. The rearrangement joins TRBV4-2 to TRBJ1-6, with 7 bases that match TRBD1. J lost 6 bases, V lost 0 bases, and 8 bases had no gene match. Per the germline V gene, CDR1 is LGHNA and CDR2 is YNFKEQ. The CDR3 length is 17 residues.

This clonotype was picked up many times. The chain uses TRBV28 and TRBJ2-2; 10 nucleotides match TRBD1. This CDR3 comprises 16 residues. From germline, CDR1 is MDHEN and CDR2 SYDVKM. V was pared by 5 bases and J by 1 base, with 4 bases of the junction left unmatched. CDR3 nucleotides: TGTGCCAGCAGTCCAAGGGACAGGGGGAACACCGGGGAGCTGTTTTTT. Protein sequence: CASSPRDRGNTGELFF.

The chain joins TRBV7-9 to TRBJ2-7, with D perhaps TRBD1 (6 bases). Germline values: CDR1 SEHNR, CDR2 FQNEAQ (reference sequence). The CDR3 covers 12 residues. V lost 5 bases, J lost 5 bases, and 10 bases lay in between. The CDR3 spells CASSIQGNEQYF. The CDR3 DNA reads TGTGCCAGCAGCATACAGGGTAACGAGCAGTACTTC.

The sample holds many counts of this clonotype. This chain connects TRBV19 to TRBJ1-5, with D uncertain. Looked up from germline, CDR1 is LNHDA and CDR2 is SQIVND (reference sequence). V dropped 4 bases and J dropped 4 bases, with 11 bases sitting between them. There are 14 residues in the CDR3. CDR3 sequence reads: CASSKEAENQPQHF. The CDR3, as DNA: TGTGCCAGTAGTAAGGAGGCAGAAAATCAGCCCCAGCATTTT. Based on the CDR3 plus reference TRBV19 and TRBJ1-5, the full variable domain is DGGITQSPKYLFRKEGQNVTLSCEQNLNHDAMYWYRQDPGQGLRLIYYSQIVNDFQKGDIAEGYSVSREKKESFPLTVTSAQKNPTAFYLCASSKEAENQPQHFGDGTRLSIL.

The gene calls are TRBV5-1 and TRBJ1-2, with TRBD1 identical over 7 bases. The germline V gene has CDR1 SGHRS and CDR2 YFSETQ. V lost 0 bases, J lost 4 bases, and 9 bases stayed unmatched. The CDR3 has 16 amino acids. The DNA of the CDR3 is TGCGCCAGCAGCTTGGCCGCGGGACAGCCCATCTATGGCTACACCTTC. Amino acid sequence: CASSLAAGQPIYGYTF.

The chain is built from TRBV12-3 or TRBV12-4 and TRBJ1-5, with D uncertain. The CDR3 is made up of 13 amino acids. Trimming removed 1 base at V and 3 bases at J, with 4 bases between. The CDR3 sequence is CASSLVTNQPQHF. The CDR3 nucleotides read TGTGCCAGCAGTTTAGTCACCAATCAGCCCCAGCATTTT.

This clonotype was seen repeatedly, ten times or more. The V and J genes are TRBV2 and TRBJ2-2; the D gene is possibly TRBD1 (5 bases). The V end was cut by 6 bases, the J end by 3 bases, with 20 bases between. There are 17 residues in the CDR3. Germline V gene data show CDR1 as SNHLY and CDR2 as FYNNEI. The CDR3 sequence: CASSIPGPLRDTGELFF. The CDR3 nucleotides are TGTGCCAGCAGCATACCCGGACCCCTCAGGGACACCGGGGAGCTGTTTTTT.

This clonotype has ten or more counts. CDR3 loop: CASSPQTEETQYF. The DNA for the CDR3 is TGTGCCAGTAGTCCCCAGACAGAAGAGACCCAGTACTTC. The J gene is TRBJ2-5, the V gene TRBV19; TRBD1 might be the D (5 bases). The germline CDR1 and CDR2 sequences are LNHDA and SQIVND (reference sequence). This CDR3 region has 13 residues. V was cut by 5 bases and J by 3 bases, with 10 bases left in between.

This clonotype occurred many times. The rearrangement uses TRBV28 and TRBJ2-5, with a possible D match to TRBD1 (5 bases). This CDR3 spans 13 amino acids. CDR1 and CDR2 from the germline V gene are MDHEN and SYDVKM. V was clipped by 6 bases and J by 0 bases, with 8 bases between them. CDR3 in DNA: TGTGCCAGCAGCACGGACAACCAAGAGACCCAGTACTTC. Encoded protein: CASSTDNQETQYF.

This clonotype was seen repeatedly, ten times or more. V and J are TRBV11-3 and TRBJ2-5, with D possibly being TRBD1 (6 bases). The germline V and J ends were trimmed by 5 bases and 5 bases, with 15 bases remaining between them. Germline V gene sequence: CDR1 SGHNT, CDR2 YENEEA. The CDR3 is 14 amino acids. In DNA form, the CDR3 reads TGTGCCAGCAGCCCGCAACAGGGAGCCGAGACCCAGTACTTC. It encodes CASSPQQGAETQYF. The full variable domain, rest sourced from reference TRBV11-3 and TRBJ2-5, is EAGVVQSPRYKIIEKKQPVAFWCNPISGHNTLYWYLQNLGQGPELLIRYENEEAVDDSQLPKDRFSAERLKGVDSTLKIQPAELGDSAVYLCASSPQQGAETQYFGPGTRLLVL.

Ten or more counts support this clonotype. V is TRBV15 and J is TRBJ2-5; TRBD2 aligns across 7 bases. Germline V gene sequence: CDR1 LNHNV, CDR2 YYDKDF (reference sequence). J was trimmed by 7 bases and V by 0 bases; bases with no gene match: 8. This CDR3 has 15 residues. This chain's CDR3 is CATSRDGGGVGTQYF. CDR3 DNA: TGTGCCACCAGCAGAGATGGGGGAGGGGTAGGGACCCAGTACTTC. Full variable domain (outside the CDR3, taken from reference TRBV15 and TRBJ2-5): DAMVIQNPRYQVTQFGKPVTLSCSQTLNHNVMYWYQQKSSQAPKLLFHYYDKDFNNEADTPDNFQSRRPNTSFCFLDIRSPGLGDTAMYLCATSRDGGGVGTQYFGPGTRLLVL.

This clonotype was seen ten or more times. V and J are TRBV6-1 and TRBJ1-3; D not certain. V lost 6 bases to trimming and J lost 0 bases, with 12 bases between them. Germline V gives CDR1 MNHNS, CDR2 SASEGT. This CDR3 spans 15 amino acids. CDR3 loop: CASSADKTSGNTIYF. The DNA of the CDR3 is TGTGCCAGCAGCGCCGATAAGACCTCTGGAAACACCATATATTTT.

This clonotype was counted at least ten times. The CDR3 nucleotides are TGTGCCAGCAGTGAACTCACAGTAGACTACGAGCAGTACTTC. This encodes CASSELTVDYEQYF. This chain uses TRBV6-1 with TRBJ2-7; D not certain. The V and J ends lost 2 bases and 3 bases respectively, with 11 bases between them. The CDR3 is 14 residues long. From germline, CDR1 is MNHNS and CDR2 SASEGT.

V is TRBV19 and J is TRBJ1-1; D uncertain. Germline-derived CDR1 and CDR2 are LNHDA and SQIVND (reference sequence). Trimming cost V 4 bases and J 4 bases, with 10 bases left between them. The CDR3 loop spans 13 amino acids. CDR3 nucleotides: TGTGCCAGTAGTACGCACGACACCACTGAAGCTTTCTTT. Its protein product is CASSTHDTTEAFF.

This clonotype was picked up many times. The CDR3 is CSARGTFWETQYF. The CDR3 DNA reads TGCAGTGCTAGAGGGACCTTCTGGGAGACCCAGTACTTC. V is TRBV20-1 and J is TRBJ2-5; D remains ambiguous. Germline-derived CDR1 and CDR2 are DFQATT and SNEGSKA (reference sequence). CDR3 length: 13 residues. V lost 1 base, J lost 5 bases, and 11 bases lay in between.

Ten or more counts support this clonotype. The gene calls are TRBV28 and TRBJ1-5; D uncertain. CDR3 length: 13 amino acids. Deletions cut 4 bases from V and 4 bases from J, with 8 bases between. Germline CDR1 is MDHEN and CDR2 is SYDVKM. The CDR3 loop reads CASSSPGNQPQHF. DNA of the CDR3: TGTGCCAGCAGTTCCCCGGGAAATCAGCCCCAGCATTTT. The variable domain in full, completed from reference TRBV28 and TRBJ1-5, reads DVKVTQSSRYLVKRTGEKVFLECVQDMDHENMFWYRQDPGLGLRLIYFSYDVKMKEKGDIPEGYSVSREKKERFSLILESASTNQTSMYLCASSSPGNQPQHFGDGTRLSIL.

The genes are TRBV9 and TRBJ1-2; D gene ambiguous. The germline V gene has CDR1 SGDLS and CDR2 YYNGEE. This CDR3 contains 14 residues. The V and J ends lost 0 bases and 6 bases respectively, with 12 bases between them. DNA for the CDR3: TGTGCCAGCAGCGTAGATTACCCTGCGAATGGCTACACCTTC. It translates to CASSVDYPANGYTF.

The table lists this clonotype with many counts. The rearrangement joins TRBV11-1 to TRBJ1-1, with a tentative D call TRBD1 (5 bases). V lost 3 bases and J lost 7, with 9 bases in between. The CDR3 contains 12 residues. Germline V gene lookup returns CDR1 SGHAT and CDR2 FQDESV (reference sequence). CDR3 protein: CASSFDRIEAFF. CDR3 nucleotide sequence: TGTGCCAGCAGCTTCGACAGAATTGAAGCTTTCTTT.